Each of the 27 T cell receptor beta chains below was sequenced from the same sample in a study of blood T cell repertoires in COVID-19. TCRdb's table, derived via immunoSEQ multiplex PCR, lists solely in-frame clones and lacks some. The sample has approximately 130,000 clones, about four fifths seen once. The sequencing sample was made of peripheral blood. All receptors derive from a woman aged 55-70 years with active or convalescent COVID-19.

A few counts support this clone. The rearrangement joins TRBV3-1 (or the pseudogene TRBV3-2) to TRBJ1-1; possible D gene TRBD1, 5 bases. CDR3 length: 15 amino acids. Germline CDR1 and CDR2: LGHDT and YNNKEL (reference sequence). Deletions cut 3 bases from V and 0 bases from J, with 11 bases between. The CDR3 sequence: CASSQQGWVNTEAFF. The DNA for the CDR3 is TGTGCCAGCAGCCAGCAGGGTTGGGTGAACACTGAAGCTTTCTTT.

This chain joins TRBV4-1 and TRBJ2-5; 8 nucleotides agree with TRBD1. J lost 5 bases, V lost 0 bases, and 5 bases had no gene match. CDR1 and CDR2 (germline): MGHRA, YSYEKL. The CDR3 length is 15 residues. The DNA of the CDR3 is TGCGCCAGCAGCCAAGATGGGACAGGCAGCGAGACCCAGTACTTC. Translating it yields CASSQDGTGSETQYF.

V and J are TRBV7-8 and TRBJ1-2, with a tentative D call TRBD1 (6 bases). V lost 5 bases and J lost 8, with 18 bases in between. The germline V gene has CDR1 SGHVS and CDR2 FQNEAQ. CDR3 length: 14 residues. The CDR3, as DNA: TGTGCCAGCAGCCAGGGGCAGGGAACGGGGGGCTACACCTTC. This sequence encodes CASSQGQGTGGYTF.

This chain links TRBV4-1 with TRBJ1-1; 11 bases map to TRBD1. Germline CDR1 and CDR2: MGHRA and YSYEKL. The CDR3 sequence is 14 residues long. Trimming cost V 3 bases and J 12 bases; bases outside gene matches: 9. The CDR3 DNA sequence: TGCGCCAGCAGCCACGGACAGGGGGCGCGCGTCTCTTTCTTT. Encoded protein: CASSHGQGARVSFF.

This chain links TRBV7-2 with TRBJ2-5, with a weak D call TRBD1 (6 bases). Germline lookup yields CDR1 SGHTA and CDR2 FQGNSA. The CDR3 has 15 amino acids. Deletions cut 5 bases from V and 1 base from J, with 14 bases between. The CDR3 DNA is TGTGCCAGCAGCGCCTCGGGACATCTCCAAGAGACCCAGTACTTC. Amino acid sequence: CASSASGHLQETQYF.

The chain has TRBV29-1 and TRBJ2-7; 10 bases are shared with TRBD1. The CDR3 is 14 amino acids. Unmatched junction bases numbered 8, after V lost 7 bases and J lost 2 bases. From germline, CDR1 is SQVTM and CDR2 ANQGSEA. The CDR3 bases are TGCAGCGCCGCCCGGACAGGGGGTACCTACGAGCAGTACTTC. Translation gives CSAARTGGTYEQYF.

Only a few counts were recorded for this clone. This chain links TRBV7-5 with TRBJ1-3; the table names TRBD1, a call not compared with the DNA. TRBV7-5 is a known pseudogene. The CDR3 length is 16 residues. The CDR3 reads CARSLVGDSSGNTIYF. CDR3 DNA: TGTGCCAGAAGCTTAGTGGGGGACAGCTCTGGAAACACCATATATTTT.

The CDR3 here is CASKRSNTGELFF. CDR3 nucleotides: TGTGCCAGCAAGCGGTCCAACACCGGGGAGCTGTTTTTT. V is TRBV7-3 and J is TRBJ2-2; D possibly corresponds to TRBD2 (5 bases). CDR3 length: 13 amino acids. Trimming stripped 7 bases from V and 2 bases from J, with 8 bases between. Germline V gene lookup returns CDR1 SGHTA and CDR2 FQGTGA.

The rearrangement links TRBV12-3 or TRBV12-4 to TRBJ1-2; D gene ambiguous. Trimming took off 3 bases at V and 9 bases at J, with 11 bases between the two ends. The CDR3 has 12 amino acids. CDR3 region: CASSFLESSYTF. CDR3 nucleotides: TGTGCCAGCAGTTTCTTAGAGTCTAGCTACACCTTC.

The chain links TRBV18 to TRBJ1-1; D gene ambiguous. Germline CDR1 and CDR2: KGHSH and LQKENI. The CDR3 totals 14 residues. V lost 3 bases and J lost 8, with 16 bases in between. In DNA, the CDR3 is TGTGCCAGCTCACCGCGAGGCCTGGCCGGAGAAGCTTTCTTT. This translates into CASSPRGLAGEAFF.

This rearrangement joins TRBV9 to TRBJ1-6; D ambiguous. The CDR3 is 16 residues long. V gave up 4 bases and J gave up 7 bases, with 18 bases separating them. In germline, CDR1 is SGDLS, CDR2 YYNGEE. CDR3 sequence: CASSPSPGGENSPLHF. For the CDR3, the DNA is TGTGCCAGCAGCCCGTCCCCTGGAGGAGAGAATTCACCCCTCCACTTT.

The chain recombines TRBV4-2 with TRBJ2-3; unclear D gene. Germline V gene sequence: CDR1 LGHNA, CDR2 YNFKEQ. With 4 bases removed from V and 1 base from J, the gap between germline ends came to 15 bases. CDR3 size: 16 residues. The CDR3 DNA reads TGTGCCAGCAGCCTACAATTCCTCCAGGGCACAGATACGCAGTATTTT. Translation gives CASSLQFLQGTDTQYF.

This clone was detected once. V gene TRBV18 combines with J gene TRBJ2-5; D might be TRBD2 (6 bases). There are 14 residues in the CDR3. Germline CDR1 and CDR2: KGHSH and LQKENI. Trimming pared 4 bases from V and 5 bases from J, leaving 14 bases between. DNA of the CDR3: TGTGCCAGCTCACTGTTAAGTCTAGCGGAGACCCAGTACTTC. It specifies CASSLLSLAETQYF.

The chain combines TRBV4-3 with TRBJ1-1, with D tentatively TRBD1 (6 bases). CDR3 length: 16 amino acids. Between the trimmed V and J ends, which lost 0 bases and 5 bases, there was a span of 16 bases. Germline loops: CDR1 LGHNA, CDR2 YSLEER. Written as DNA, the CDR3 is TGCGCCAGCAGCCAAGATCTGACAGGTCATTGGACTGAAGCTTTCTTT. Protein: CASSQDLTGHWTEAFF.

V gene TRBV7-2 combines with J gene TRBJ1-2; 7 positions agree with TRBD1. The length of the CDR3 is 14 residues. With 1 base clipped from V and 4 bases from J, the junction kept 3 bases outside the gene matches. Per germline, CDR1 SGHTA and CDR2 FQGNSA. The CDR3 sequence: CASSLVGQSYGYTF. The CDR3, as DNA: TGTGCCAGCAGCTTAGTGGGACAGAGCTATGGCTACACCTTC. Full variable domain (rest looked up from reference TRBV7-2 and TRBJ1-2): GAGVSQSPSNKVTEKGKDVELRCDPISGHTALYWYRQSLGQGLEFLIYFQGNSAPDKSGLPSDRFSAERTGGSVSTLTIQRTQQEDSAVYLCASSLVGQSYGYTFGSGTRLTVV.

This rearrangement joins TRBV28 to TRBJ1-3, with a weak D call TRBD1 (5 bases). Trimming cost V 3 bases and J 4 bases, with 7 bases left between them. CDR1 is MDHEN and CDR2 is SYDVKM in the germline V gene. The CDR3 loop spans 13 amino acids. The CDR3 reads CASSFNRGNTIYF. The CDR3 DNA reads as TGTGCCAGCAGTTTCAACAGGGGAAACACCATATATTTT.

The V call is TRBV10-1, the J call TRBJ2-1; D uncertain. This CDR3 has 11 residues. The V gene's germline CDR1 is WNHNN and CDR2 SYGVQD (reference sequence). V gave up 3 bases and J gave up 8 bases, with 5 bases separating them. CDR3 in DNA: TGCGCCAGCAGTGAAAACTATGAGCAGTTCTTC. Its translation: CASSENYEQFF.

For the CDR3, the DNA is TGTGCCAGCAGCCCCCGGACAGGGGAGCTCACTGAAGCTTTCTTT. Its translation: CASSPRTGELTEAFF. The chain links TRBV9 to TRBJ1-1, with TRBD1 identical over 9 bases. Germline values: CDR1 SGDLS, CDR2 YYNGEE. This CDR3 contains 15 residues. The V segment lost 4 bases and the J segment 4 bases; nucleotides outside the gene matches: 8.

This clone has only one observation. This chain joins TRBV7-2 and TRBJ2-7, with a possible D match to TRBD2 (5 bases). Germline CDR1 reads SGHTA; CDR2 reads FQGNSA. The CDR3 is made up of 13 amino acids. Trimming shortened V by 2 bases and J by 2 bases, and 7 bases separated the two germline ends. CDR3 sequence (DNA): TGTGCCAGCAGCTTAAGCGGACCCTACGAGCAGTACTTC. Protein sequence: CASSLSGPYEQYF.

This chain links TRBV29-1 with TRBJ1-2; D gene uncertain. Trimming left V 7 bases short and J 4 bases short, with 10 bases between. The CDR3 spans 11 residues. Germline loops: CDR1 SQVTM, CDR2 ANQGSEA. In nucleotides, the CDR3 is TGCAGCGCTGCGTGGGCCTATGGCTACACCTTC. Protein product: CSAAWAYGYTF.

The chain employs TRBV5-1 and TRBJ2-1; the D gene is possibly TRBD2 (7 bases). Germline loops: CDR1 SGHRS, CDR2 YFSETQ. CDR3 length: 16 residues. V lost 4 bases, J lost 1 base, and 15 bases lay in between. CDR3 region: CASSPVAGASYNEQFF. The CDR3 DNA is TGCGCCAGCAGCCCTGTTGCGGGGGCATCCTACAATGAGCAGTTCTTC.

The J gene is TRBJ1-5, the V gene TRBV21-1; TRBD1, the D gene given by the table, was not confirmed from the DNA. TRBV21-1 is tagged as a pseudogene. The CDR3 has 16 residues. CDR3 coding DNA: TGTGCCAGGACGGGACAGGGGGTGGTTAGCAATCAGCCCCAGCATTTT. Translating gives CARTGQGVVSNQPQHF.

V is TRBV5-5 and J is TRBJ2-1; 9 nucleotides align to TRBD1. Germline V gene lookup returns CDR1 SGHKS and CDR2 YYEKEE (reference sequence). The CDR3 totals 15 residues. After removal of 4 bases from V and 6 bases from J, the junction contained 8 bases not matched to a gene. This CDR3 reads CASSPGDRATNEQFF. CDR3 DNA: TGTGCCAGCAGCCCCGGGGACAGGGCCACCAATGAGCAGTTCTTC.

CDR3 in amino acids: CASSYSQGEPQHF. The CDR3 nucleotides are TGTGCCAGCAGTTACTCTCAGGGGGAGCCCCAGCATTTT. J is TRBJ1-5 and V is TRBV6-2 or TRBV6-3; TRBD1 matches 7 bases. V dropped 0 bases and J dropped 8; count of bases not matched to a gene: 1. Looked up from germline, CDR1 is MNHEY and CDR2 is SVGEGT. This CDR3 has 13 residues.

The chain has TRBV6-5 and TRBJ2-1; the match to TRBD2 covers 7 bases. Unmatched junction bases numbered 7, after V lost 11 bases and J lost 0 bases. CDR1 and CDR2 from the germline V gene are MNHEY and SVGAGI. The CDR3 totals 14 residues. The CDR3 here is CAGVGGSSYNEQFF. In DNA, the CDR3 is TGTGCCGGCGTCGGCGGGAGCTCCTACAATGAGCAGTTCTTC.

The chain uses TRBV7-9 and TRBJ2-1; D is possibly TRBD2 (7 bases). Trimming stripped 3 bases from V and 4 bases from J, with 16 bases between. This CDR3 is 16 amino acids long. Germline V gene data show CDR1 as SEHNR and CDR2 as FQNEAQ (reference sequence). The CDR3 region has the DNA TGTGCCAGCAGCTTGAGTCGGGGGGCGGGATACAATGAGCAGTTCTTC. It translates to CASSLSRGAGYNEQFF. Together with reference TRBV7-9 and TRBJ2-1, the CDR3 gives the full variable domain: DTGVSQNPRHKITKRGQNVTFRCDPISEHNRLYWYRQTLGQGPEFLTYFQNEAQLEKSRLLSDRFSAERPKGSFSTLEIQRTEQGDSAMYLCASSLSRGAGYNEQFFGPGTRLTVL.

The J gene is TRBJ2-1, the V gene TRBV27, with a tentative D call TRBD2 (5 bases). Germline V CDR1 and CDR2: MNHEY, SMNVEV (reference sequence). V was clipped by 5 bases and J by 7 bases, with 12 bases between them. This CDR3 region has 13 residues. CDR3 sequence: CASSPRPGNEQFF. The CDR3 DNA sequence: TGTGCCAGCAGTCCCCGGCCGGGGAATGAGCAGTTCTTC.